The clone carrying this T cell receptor beta chain occurred many times. The data were taken from a study of glioma-infiltrating T cells. The iRepertoire nested amplicon-rescue multiplex PCR amplified TCR alpha and beta CDR3s from RNA. TCRdb passed the multiplex PCR reads through MiXCR, listing each CDR3 protein once. The table includes over 100,000 distinct CDR3 sequences, about 25% detected once. This CDR3 comprises 12 residues. Germline V gene data show CDR1 as SGHVS and CDR2 as FNYEAQ. Deletions cut 4 bases from V and 8 bases from J, with 8 bases between. V is TRBV7-6 and J is TRBJ2-2; D unresolved. Sequenced sample: glioma tissue, nonneoplastic brain tissue, or PBMCs (not recorded which). The receptor's source is a human donor with low-grade glioma or glioblastoma, undergoing nonglioma brain surgery, or in good health (not recorded which). The CDR3 nucleotides are TGTGCCAGCAGCTCCCTTTTGGGGGAGCTGTTTTTT. This gives the protein CASSSLLGELFF.